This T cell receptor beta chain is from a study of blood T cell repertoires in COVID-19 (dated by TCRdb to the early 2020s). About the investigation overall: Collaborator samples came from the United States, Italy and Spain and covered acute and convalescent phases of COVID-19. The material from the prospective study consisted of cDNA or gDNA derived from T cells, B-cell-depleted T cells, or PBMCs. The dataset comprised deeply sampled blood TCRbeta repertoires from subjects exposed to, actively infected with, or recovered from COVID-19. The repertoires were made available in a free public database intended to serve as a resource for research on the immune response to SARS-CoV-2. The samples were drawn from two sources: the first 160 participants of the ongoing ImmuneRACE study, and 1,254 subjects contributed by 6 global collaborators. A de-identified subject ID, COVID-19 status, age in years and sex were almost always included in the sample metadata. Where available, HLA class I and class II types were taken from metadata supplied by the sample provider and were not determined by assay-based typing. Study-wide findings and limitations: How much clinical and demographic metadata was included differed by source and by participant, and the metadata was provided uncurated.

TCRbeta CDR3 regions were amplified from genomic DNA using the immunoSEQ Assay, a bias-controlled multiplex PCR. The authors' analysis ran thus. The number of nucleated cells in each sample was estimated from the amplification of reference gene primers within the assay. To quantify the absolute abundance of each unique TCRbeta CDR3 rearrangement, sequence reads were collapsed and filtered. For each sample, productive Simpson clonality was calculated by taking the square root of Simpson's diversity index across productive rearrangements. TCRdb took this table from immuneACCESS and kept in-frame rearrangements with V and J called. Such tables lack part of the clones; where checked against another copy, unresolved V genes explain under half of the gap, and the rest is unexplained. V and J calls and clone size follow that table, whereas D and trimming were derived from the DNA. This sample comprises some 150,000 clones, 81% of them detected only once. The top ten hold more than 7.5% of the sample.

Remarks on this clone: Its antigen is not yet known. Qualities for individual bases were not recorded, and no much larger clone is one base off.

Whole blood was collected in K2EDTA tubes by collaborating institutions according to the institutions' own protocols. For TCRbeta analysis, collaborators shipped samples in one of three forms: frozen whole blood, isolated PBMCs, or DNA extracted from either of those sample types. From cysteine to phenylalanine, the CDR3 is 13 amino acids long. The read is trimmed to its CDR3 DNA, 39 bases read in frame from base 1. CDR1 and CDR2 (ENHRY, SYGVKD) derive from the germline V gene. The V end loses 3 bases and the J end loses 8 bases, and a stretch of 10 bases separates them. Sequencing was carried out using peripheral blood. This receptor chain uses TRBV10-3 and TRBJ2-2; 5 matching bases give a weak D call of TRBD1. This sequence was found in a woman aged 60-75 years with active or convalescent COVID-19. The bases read TGTGCCATCAGTGACAGGGCCTCTGGGGAGCTGTTTTTT. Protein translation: CAISDRASGELFF.